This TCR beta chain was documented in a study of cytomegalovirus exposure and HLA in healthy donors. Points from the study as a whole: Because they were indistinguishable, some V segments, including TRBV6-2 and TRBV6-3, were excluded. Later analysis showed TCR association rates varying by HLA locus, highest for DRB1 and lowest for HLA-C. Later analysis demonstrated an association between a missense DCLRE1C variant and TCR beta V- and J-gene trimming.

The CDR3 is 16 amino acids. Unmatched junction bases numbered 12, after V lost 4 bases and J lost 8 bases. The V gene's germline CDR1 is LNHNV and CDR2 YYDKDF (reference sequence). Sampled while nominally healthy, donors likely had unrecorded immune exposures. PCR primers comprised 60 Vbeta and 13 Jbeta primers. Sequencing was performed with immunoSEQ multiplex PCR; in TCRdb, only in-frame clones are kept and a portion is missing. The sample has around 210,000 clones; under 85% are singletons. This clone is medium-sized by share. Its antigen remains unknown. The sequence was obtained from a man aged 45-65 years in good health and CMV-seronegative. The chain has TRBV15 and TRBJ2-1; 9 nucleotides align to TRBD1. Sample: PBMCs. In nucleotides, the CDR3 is TGTGCCACCAGCACCACTCCCGGACAGGGGAGTGATGAGCAGTTCTTC. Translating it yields CATSTTPGQGSDEQFF.